This is a list of T cell receptor beta chains from one sample in a study of OX40 agonist ivuxolimab in advanced cancers. Data came from immunoSEQ multiplex PCR; TCRdb stores just in-frame clones and leaves some out. In the table there are fewer than 95,000 clones, about 90% of which are singletons. Sequencing was performed on CD4+ or CD8+ T cells sorted from blood, taken in a trial of the OX40 agonist ivuxolimab. These receptors came from an adult with an advanced solid tumor such as melanoma, head and neck, liver or kidney cancer. The CDR3 runs from the conserved cysteine through the conserved F or W. The D gene is left open where the match is weak. Size is omitted from some rows. Given values are once, few, many or a class for expanded clones.

clone_size: NA
j_call: TRBJ1-2
d_call: NA
v_call: TRBV6-4
cdr3_nt: TGTGCCAGCAGTGAGGAGGGCAGCTATGGCTACACCTTC
cdr3_aa: CASSEEGSYGYTF

clone_size: NA
j_call: TRBJ2-5
d_call: NA
v_call: TRBV20-1
cdr3_nt: TGCAGTGCTAGAGGGGCGGAGACCCAGTACTTC
cdr3_aa: CSARGAETQYF

clone_size: NA
j_call: TRBJ1-1
d_call: NA
v_call: TRBV4-3
cdr3_nt: TGCGCCAGCAGCGTCCAATTGAACACTGAAGCTTTCTTT
cdr3_aa: CASSVQLNTEAFF

clone_size: once
j_call: TRBJ1-6
d_call: NA
v_call: TRBV4-1
cdr3_nt: TGCGCCAGCAGCCAAGAACCCCGAAGGGGTTCACCCCTCCACTTT
cdr3_aa: CASSQEPRRGSPLHF

clone_size: NA
j_call: TRBJ1-1
d_call: NA
v_call: TRBV5-5
cdr3_nt: TGTGCCAGCAGCTTGGGGGCAGGGCGCGGGGCTGAAGCTTTCTTT
cdr3_aa: CASSLGAGRGAEAFF

clone_size: NA
j_call: TRBJ1-2
d_call: NA
v_call: TRBV19
cdr3_nt: TGTGCCAGTAGTAACACAGCTTATGGCTACACCTTC
cdr3_aa: CASSNTAYGYTF

clone_size: NA
j_call: TRBJ2-7
d_call: TRBD2
v_call: TRBV4-3
cdr3_nt: TGCGCCAGCAGCCTAGCACAGGGTTATAGCGGGAGGCATAGTATGTACGAGCAGTACTTC
cdr3_aa: CASSLAQGYSGRHSMYEQYF

clone_size: NA
j_call: TRBJ2-2
d_call: NA
v_call: TRBV11-2
cdr3_nt: TGTGCCAGCAGCTTGCAGGACCCGACCGGGGCCGGGGAGCTGTTTTTT
cdr3_aa: CASSLQDPTGAGELFF

clone_size: NA
j_call: TRBJ1-2
d_call: NA
v_call: TRBV28
cdr3_nt: TGTGCCAGCAGTTTATTTCGTTCCAGGAGGGGCTATGGCTACACCTTC
cdr3_aa: CASSLFRSRRGYGYTF

clone_size: NA
j_call: TRBJ1-5
d_call: NA
v_call: TRBV6-1
cdr3_nt: TGTGCCAGCAGGGACTTGATGGGCAATCAGCCCCAGCATTTT
cdr3_aa: CASRDLMGNQPQHF

clone_size: NA
j_call: TRBJ2-7
d_call: NA
v_call: TRBV5-6
cdr3_nt: TGTGCCAGCAGCTTTGGAGCCTACGAGCAGTACTTC
cdr3_aa: CASSFGAYEQYF

clone_size: NA
j_call: TRBJ2-3
d_call: NA
v_call: TRBV25-1
cdr3_nt: TGTGCCAGCAGTGCCCTATACCGGACCGTGGATACGCAGTATTTT
cdr3_aa: CASSALYRTVDTQYF

clone_size: NA
j_call: TRBJ1-3
d_call: TRBD1
v_call: TRBV28
cdr3_nt: TGTGCCAGCAGTATGTCCGGGACAGGGGCATTCTCTGGAAACACCATATATTTT
cdr3_aa: CASSMSGTGAFSGNTIYF

clone_size: NA
j_call: TRBJ2-1
d_call: TRBD1
v_call: TRBV5-1
cdr3_nt: TGCGCCAGCAGCCTAGGACAGGGAAATGCGTTCTTC
cdr3_aa: CASSLGQGNAFF

clone_size: NA
j_call: TRBJ1-2
d_call: NA
v_call: TRBV19
cdr3_nt: TGTGCCAGTAGTACCGCGGGGCTTGGCTACACCTTC
cdr3_aa: CASSTAGLGYTF

clone_size: NA
j_call: TRBJ2-7
d_call: TRBD1
v_call: TRBV19
cdr3_nt: TGTGCCAGTAGTCTCCGACAGGGTGGTCGGTACGAGCAGTACTTC
cdr3_aa: CASSLRQGGRYEQYF

clone_size: NA
j_call: TRBJ1-1
d_call: NA
v_call: TRBV9
cdr3_nt: TGTGCCAGCAGCGTAGCAAGTAACACTGAAGCTTTCTTT
cdr3_aa: CASSVASNTEAFF

clone_size: NA
j_call: TRBJ2-2
d_call: TRBD2
v_call: TRBV7-9
cdr3_nt: TGTGCCAGCAGCCCCAGACTAGCGGGAGGGGACACCGGGGAGCTGTTTTTT
cdr3_aa: CASSPRLAGGDTGELFF

clone_size: NA
j_call: TRBJ2-7
d_call: NA
v_call: TRBV27
cdr3_nt: TGTGCCAGCAGTTTAGATAGGACTTCGAACGAGCAGTACTTC
cdr3_aa: CASSLDRTSNEQYF

clone_size: NA
j_call: TRBJ2-5
d_call: NA
v_call: TRBV6-6
cdr3_nt: TGTGCCAGCAGGAAAAGAGGGGGGCAAGAGACCCAGTACTTC
cdr3_aa: CASRKRGGQETQYF

clone_size: once
j_call: TRBJ1-1
d_call: NA
v_call: TRBV7-8
cdr3_nt: TGTGCCATCGCGCGGGGGGAGAACACTGAAGCTTTCTTT
cdr3_aa: CAIARGENTEAFF

clone_size: NA
j_call: TRBJ1-4
d_call: TRBD1
v_call: TRBV5-1
cdr3_nt: TGCGCCAGCAGCTTAGGTGGACAGGATAATGAAAAACTGTTTTTT
cdr3_aa: CASSLGGQDNEKLFF

clone_size: NA
j_call: TRBJ2-3
d_call: TRBD2
v_call: TRBV7-3
cdr3_nt: TGTGCCAGCAGCACCTGGACTAGCGGGAGGATAGATACGCAGTATTTT
cdr3_aa: CASSTWTSGRIDTQYF

clone_size: NA
j_call: TRBJ2-4
d_call: TRBD1
v_call: TRBV5-6
cdr3_nt: TGTGCCAGCAGCTTGGCTCGGGACAGGGATTTTGCCAAAAACATTCAGTACTTC
cdr3_aa: CASSLARDRDFAKNIQYF

clone_size: NA
j_call: TRBJ2-4
d_call: TRBD1
v_call: TRBV25-1
cdr3_nt: TGTGCCAGCAGTGCCTACGGTGGACAGGGGGCCAAAAACATTCAGTACTTC
cdr3_aa: CASSAYGGQGAKNIQYF

clone_size: NA
j_call: TRBJ2-2
d_call: TRBD1
v_call: TRBV7-9
cdr3_nt: TGTGCCAGCAGCATACAGGGGCCCCAGACCGGGGAGCTGTTTTTT
cdr3_aa: CASSIQGPQTGELFF

clone_size: NA
j_call: TRBJ2-2
d_call: NA
v_call: TRBV7-9
cdr3_nt: TGTGCCAGCAGCTTAGCGTCGGAGGGGCCCACCGGGGAGCTGTTTTTT
cdr3_aa: CASSLASEGPTGELFF

clone_size: NA
j_call: TRBJ1-5
d_call: NA
v_call: TRBV19
cdr3_nt: TGTGCCAGTAGTAGCCTTCTTGAGGGGGACAATCAGCCCCAGCATTTT
cdr3_aa: CASSSLLEGDNQPQHF

clone_size: NA
j_call: TRBJ2-1
d_call: NA
v_call: TRBV5-1
cdr3_nt: TGCGCCAGCAGCTTCGGTCGGGTGAGCGGGCCTAGTAATGAGCAGTTCTTC
cdr3_aa: CASSFGRVSGPSNEQFF

clone_size: once
j_call: TRBJ1-1
d_call: NA
v_call: TRBV19
cdr3_nt: TGTGCCAGTAGTGCCCCGGGACAACACACTGAAGCTTTCTTT
cdr3_aa: CASSAPGQHTEAFF

clone_size: once
j_call: TRBJ1-2
d_call: NA
v_call: TRBV10-1
cdr3_nt: TGCGCCAGCAGTATGTGGAAATCTGCGGGCTACACCTTC
cdr3_aa: CASSMWKSAGYTF

clone_size: once
j_call: TRBJ2-5
d_call: TRBD2
v_call: TRBV30
cdr3_nt: TGTGCCTGGAGCGTTAGCGGGAACTACCAAGAGACCCAGTACTTC
cdr3_aa: CAWSVSGNYQETQYF

clone_size: few
j_call: TRBJ1-2
d_call: NA
v_call: TRBV5-4
cdr3_nt: TGTGCCAGCAGCTTATCGTCAGGGAACTATGGCTACACCTTC
cdr3_aa: CASSLSSGNYGYTF

clone_size: NA
j_call: TRBJ1-4
d_call: NA
v_call: TRBV5-1
cdr3_nt: TGCGCCAGCAGCTTGGTGGCAGGGCATGAAAAACTGTTTTTT
cdr3_aa: CASSLVAGHEKLFF

clone_size: NA
j_call: TRBJ2-5
d_call: NA
v_call: TRBV7-2
cdr3_nt: TGTGCCAGCAGCTCCCAAGAGACCCAGTACTTC
cdr3_aa: CASSSQETQYF

clone_size: NA
j_call: TRBJ2-3
d_call: TRBD2
v_call: TRBV7-3
cdr3_nt: TGTGCCAGCAGCCCCCGTGGGACTAGCGGGAGGGCCCCAGATACGCAGTATTTT
cdr3_aa: CASSPRGTSGRAPDTQYF

clone_size: NA
j_call: TRBJ2-6
d_call: NA
v_call: TRBV7-6
cdr3_nt: TGTGCCAGCAGCCCTGGGAGTCGCAGCTCTGGGGCCAACGTCCTGACTTTC
cdr3_aa: CASSPGSRSSGANVLTF

clone_size: NA
j_call: TRBJ2-5
d_call: NA
v_call: TRBV19
cdr3_nt: TGTGCCAGTAGCCGACCCCGGGCCCGGGGAGAGACCCAGTACTTC
cdr3_aa: CASSRPRARGETQYF

clone_size: NA
j_call: TRBJ1-1
d_call: NA
v_call: TRBV5-1
cdr3_nt: TGCGCCAGCAGCTTGAATTCAGGGAGGAACACTGAAGCTTTCTTT
cdr3_aa: CASSLNSGRNTEAFF

clone_size: NA
j_call: TRBJ2-3
d_call: TRBD1
v_call: TRBV5-6
cdr3_nt: TGTGCCAGCAGCTTGGTCGACAGGGACACAGATACGCAGTATTTT
cdr3_aa: CASSLVDRDTDTQYF

clone_size: NA
j_call: TRBJ2-3
d_call: TRBD1
v_call: TRBV30
cdr3_nt: TGTGCCTGGAGATCCGGGACAGCCTCCACAGATACGCAGTATTTT
cdr3_aa: CAWRSGTASTDTQYF

clone_size: NA
j_call: TRBJ2-3
d_call: TRBD2
v_call: TRBV5-1
cdr3_nt: TGCGCCAGCAGCTTGGCGGGAGGATTGGGGGATACGCAGTATTTT
cdr3_aa: CASSLAGGLGDTQYF

clone_size: NA
j_call: TRBJ1-5
d_call: NA
v_call: TRBV5-3
cdr3_nt: TGTGCCAGAAGCTTGACAACAGACGTATCCGGCAATCAGCCCCAGCATTTT
cdr3_aa: CARSLTTDVSGNQPQHF

clone_size: NA
j_call: TRBJ1-4
d_call: TRBD1
v_call: TRBV19
cdr3_nt: TGTGCCAGTAGCCCAGGGGGGCCGGGACAGGGTAATGAAAAACTGTTTTTT
cdr3_aa: CASSPGGPGQGNEKLFF

clone_size: once
j_call: TRBJ1-3
d_call: NA
v_call: TRBV19
cdr3_nt: TGTGCCAGTAGTACTCGATCTACCAGAAACACCATATATTTT
cdr3_aa: CASSTRSTRNTIYF

clone_size: NA
j_call: TRBJ2-7
d_call: NA
v_call: TRBV29-1
cdr3_nt: TGCAGCGTTGACGCCAGCCCGGGTTACGAGCAGTACTTC
cdr3_aa: CSVDASPGYEQYF